This TCR beta chain comes out of a study of T cell repertoires in cytomegalovirus infection. General study findings and limits: Predominance within the ex vivo response was attributable to HLA-C-restricted CMV-specific TCR beta clonotypes.

This clonotype was seen at least ten times. Its specificity is not known. MiXCR, applied by TCRdb to the reads, yields one record per CDR3 protein. The data hold about 190,000 distinct CDR3 sequences, with about a tenth observed a single time. Trimming took off 6 bases at V and 3 bases at J, with 11 bases between the two ends. The CDR3 sequence is 13 residues long. Germline CDR1 is MDHEN and CDR2 is SYDVKM. The chain is built from TRBV28 and TRBJ2-5, with D perhaps matching TRBD1 (6 bases). The clonotype was recovered from a human donor in good health (CMV status not recorded). Some clones in this sample may be carry-over from other donors' samples. The sequencing input was PBMCs. The CDR3 loop is CASSLNREETQYF. The CDR3 DNA sequence: TGTGCCAGCAGCTTGAACAGGGAAGAGACCCAGTACTTC.